A selection of T cell receptor beta chains follows, all from one sample in a study of graft-versus-host responses after intestinal transplantation. These receptors have no identified antigens. Sequenced by immunoSEQ multiplex PCR; TCRdb stores in-frame clones only, minus some. The sample holds 35,000 to 50,000 clones, about 95% seen once. The material was unstimulated CD8+ T cells sorted from spleen or lymph node cells, obtained before transplant. The source of these receptors is a human donor who was the organ donor for an intestinal transplant. CDR3s include the opening cysteine and the closing phenylalanine or tryptophan. The D gene is left open where the match is weak. A row's size may be missing; if present it is once, few, many or a size class.

NA NA TRBJ2-7 TRBV5-8 CASSSFRLRAATPYEQYF TGTGCCAGCAGCTCCTTTCGCTTGCGGGCAGCCACCCCCTACGAGCAGTACTTC
NA NA TRBJ1-2 TRBV2 CASTQGRGYTF TGTGCCAGCACGCAGGGACGGGGCTACACCTTC
NA NA TRBJ1-3 TRBV10-1 CASFVGWGNTIYF TGCGCCAGCTTCGTGGGGTGGGGAAACACCATATATTTT
NA TRBD2 TRBJ2-1 TRBV28 CASSFRSSGPKGEQFF TGTGCCAGCAGTTTCCGGTCTAGCGGGCCGAAGGGTGAGCAGTTCTTC
NA NA TRBJ2-3 TRBV10-3 CAISDGGASTDTQYF TGTGCCATCAGTGACGGCGGGGCTAGCACAGATACGCAGTATTTT
NA NA TRBJ1-1 TRBV28 CASSWGRRGFTEAFF TGTGCCAGCAGTTGGGGTAGGAGGGGATTTACTGAAGCTTTCTTT
NA NA TRBJ2-7 TRBV14 CASSQECRDYEQYF TGTGCCAGCAGCCAAGAATGCAGGGACTACGAGCAGTACTTC
NA NA TRBJ2-7 TRBV6-5 CASSDRWGRSYEQYF TGTGCCAGCAGCGACCGGTGGGGAAGGTCCTACGAGCAGTACTTC
NA NA TRBJ2-1 TRBV5-6 CASSPTAGVGEQFF TGTGCCAGCAGCCCAACGGCCGGGGTTGGTGAGCAGTTCTTC
NA NA TRBJ1-4 TRBV4-1 CASSPVGSGNEKLFF TGCGCCAGCAGCCCCGTTGGCAGCGGTAATGAAAAACTGTTTTTT
NA TRBD1 TRBJ2-3 TRBV7-2 CASSAIGQGGDTQYF TGTGCCAGCAGCGCCATCGGACAGGGGGGCGATACGCAGTATTTT
NA NA TRBJ2-7 TRBV6-4 CASSDSEAGYSTYEQYF TGTGCCAGCAGTGACTCCGAGGCTGGGTACAGCACCTACGAGCAGTACTTC
NA TRBD1 TRBJ1-2 TRBV27 CASSLATGSGYGYTF TGTGCCAGCAGTTTGGCGACAGGGTCCGGCTATGGCTACACCTTC
NA TRBD2 TRBJ2-5 TRBV7-9 CASYSLAGQETQYF TGTGCCAGCTACTCCCTAGCGGGACAAGAGACCCAGTACTTC
NA NA TRBJ1-1 TRBV7-9 CASSSNTEAFF TGTGCCAGCAGCTCCAACACTGAAGCTTTCTTT
once TRBD2 TRBJ2-1 TRBV11-3 CASSLSYAGGEQFF TGTGCCAGCAGCTTATCCTACGCGGGGGGTGAGCAGTTCTTC
NA NA TRBJ2-4 TRBV4-3 CASSQDRTNIQYF TGCGCCAGCAGCCAAGACAGAACGAACATTCAGTACTTC
NA TRBD1 TRBJ2-5 TRBV5-4 CASSLDVRGRGETQYF TGTGCCAGCAGCTTGGATGTCAGGGGGCGCGGGGAGACCCAGTACTTC
NA NA TRBJ1-2 TRBV10-3 CAISELGIFGYTF TGTGCCATCAGTGAGTTGGGAATTTTTGGCTACACCTTC
NA NA TRBJ2-3 TRBV6-5 CASSYRGTDTQYF TGTGCCAGCAGTTACAGGGGTACAGATACGCAGTATTTT
NA NA TRBJ1-4 TRBV7-9 CASSLAGKEKLFF TGTGCCAGCAGCTTAGCAGGGAAGGAAAAACTGTTTTTT
NA TRBD1 TRBJ1-1 TRBV7-9 CASSLPPRTGMNTEAFF TGTGCCAGCAGCTTACCGCCACGGACAGGCATGAACACTGAAGCTTTCTTT
NA TRBD1 TRBJ2-1 TRBV27 CASSFAGQGDEQFF TGTGCCAGCAGTTTTGCAGGACAGGGAGATGAGCAGTTCTTC
NA TRBD2 TRBJ2-7 TRBV19 CASSVLAGAYEQYF TGTGCCAGTAGTGTACTAGCGGGGGCCTACGAGCAGTACTTC
NA NA TRBJ2-5 TRBV4-1 CASSQGALETQYF TGCGCCAGCAGCCAAGGAGCGTTGGAGACCCAGTACTTC
once NA TRBJ1-1 TRBV5-1 CASTLGGGYGNTEAFF TGCGCCAGCACCCTAGGGGGAGGGTACGGGAACACTGAAGCTTTCTTT
NA NA TRBJ1-6 TRBV2 CASKEVESYNSPLHF TGTGCCAGCAAGGAGGTTGAGTCCTATAATTCACCCCTCCACTTT
NA TRBD2 TRBJ2-7 TRBV4-1 CASSRGTSGGPLDEQYF TGCGCCAGCAGCCGGGGGACTAGCGGGGGCCCCTTGGACGAGCAGTACTTC
NA NA TRBJ2-7 TRBV30 CAWNGALELDEQYF TGTGCCTGGAACGGGGCCCTGGAGTTGGACGAGCAGTACTTC
NA TRBD1 TRBJ2-5 TRBV4-3 CASSPKVGQAQETQYF TGCGCCAGCAGCCCAAAAGTGGGACAGGCCCAAGAGACCCAGTACTTC
NA NA TRBJ2-3 TRBV6-6 CASTLRAGSTDTQYF TGTGCCAGCACCCTACGCGCGGGGAGCACAGATACGCAGTATTTT
NA NA TRBJ1-6 TRBV28 CASSPQGLGSPLHF TGTGCCAGCAGCCCCCAGGGGTTGGGTTCACCCCTCCACTTT
NA NA TRBJ1-1 TRBV18 CASSPGGGPYEAFF TGTGCCAGCTCACCCGGGGGGGGACCCTATGAAGCTTTCTTT
NA TRBD1 TRBJ2-1 TRBV19 CASSSRQGVNEQFF TGTGCCAGTAGTAGTAGGCAGGGGGTGAATGAGCAGTTCTTC
NA TRBD1 TRBJ2-3 TRBV4-3 CASSQGTGDTQYF TGCGCCAGCAGCCAAGGGACAGGGGATACGCAGTATTTT
NA NA TRBJ2-1 TRBV6-5 CASSPDWGNEQFF TGTGCCAGCAGTCCGGACTGGGGAAATGAGCAGTTCTTC
once TRBD1 TRBJ1-5 TRBV4-3 CASSQDRWTGGGQPQHF TGCGCCAGCAGCCAAGATCGATGGACAGGGGGGGGTCAGCCCCAGCATTTT
NA NA TRBJ1-2 TRBV6-5 CASSDTSNYGYTF TGTGCCAGCAGTGATACAAGTAACTATGGCTACACCTTC
few TRBD2 TRBJ2-7 TRBV5-1 CASSFLAGDYEQYF TGCGCCAGCAGCTTTTTAGCGGGGGATTACGAGCAGTACTTC
NA NA TRBJ2-7 TRBV5-7 CASSQDDTGRSYEQYF TGTGCCAGCAGCCAAGACGATACGGGACGTAGCTACGAGCAGTACTTC
NA TRBD1 TRBJ2-2 TRBV6-5 CASETGTGELFF TGTGCCAGCGAGACAGGGACCGGGGAGCTGTTTTTT
NA TRBD1 TRBJ2-7 TRBV27 CASSPHRDRRYYEQYF TGTGCCAGCAGTCCCCATCGGGACAGGAGATACTACGAGCAGTACTTC
NA TRBD1 TRBJ1-2 TRBV28 CASGDSLNYGYTF TGTGCCAGCGGGGACAGTCTAAACTATGGCTACACCTTC
NA NA TRBJ2-2 TRBV30 CAWTPLPNTGELFF TGTGCCTGGACCCCGTTACCAAACACCGGGGAGCTGTTTTTT
NA NA TRBJ2-5 TRBV14 CASSQYLAETQYF TGTGCCAGCAGCCAGTACCTTGCGGAGACCCAGTACTTC
NA TRBD2 TRBJ2-5 TRBV27 CASSFLFGGEETQYF TGTGCCAGCAGTTTTCTCTTTGGGGGGGAAGAGACCCAGTACTTC
NA TRBD2 TRBJ2-7 TRBV28 CASSYPAGDPSYEQYF TGTGCCAGCAGTTACCCAGCGGGGGATCCCTCCTACGAGCAGTACTTC
NA NA TRBJ1-3 TRBV28 CASRPYSGNTIYF TGTGCCAGCAGGCCGTACTCTGGAAACACCATATATTTT
NA TRBD1 TRBJ1-2 TRBV19 CASSIPQETGRNYGYTF TGTGCCAGTAGTATACCTCAGGAGACAGGGAGGAACTATGGCTACACCTTC
NA NA TRBJ2-7 TRBV28 CASSLPGAEQYF TGTGCCAGCAGTTTACCGGGGGCTGAGCAGTACTTC
NA NA TRBJ2-6 TRBV12-1 CASSLGPGSGANVLTF TGTGCCAGCAGCTTGGGACCGGGCTCTGGGGCCAACGTCCTGACTTTC
NA NA TRBJ1-1 TRBV4-3 CASSQDRNTEAFF TGCGCCAGCAGCCAAGACAGGAACACTGAAGCTTTCTTT
NA NA TRBJ1-5 TRBV9 CASSPGGNSNQPQHF TGTGCCAGCAGTCCCGGCGGAAATAGCAATCAGCCCCAGCATTTT
NA NA TRBJ1-2 TRBV10-1 CASPARGCYGYTF TGCGCCAGTCCCGCGAGGGGGTGCTATGGCTACACCTTC
NA NA TRBJ1-3 TRBV4-1 CASSQEAGSGNTIYF TGCGCCAGCAGCCAAGAAGCCGGCTCTGGAAACACCATATATTTT